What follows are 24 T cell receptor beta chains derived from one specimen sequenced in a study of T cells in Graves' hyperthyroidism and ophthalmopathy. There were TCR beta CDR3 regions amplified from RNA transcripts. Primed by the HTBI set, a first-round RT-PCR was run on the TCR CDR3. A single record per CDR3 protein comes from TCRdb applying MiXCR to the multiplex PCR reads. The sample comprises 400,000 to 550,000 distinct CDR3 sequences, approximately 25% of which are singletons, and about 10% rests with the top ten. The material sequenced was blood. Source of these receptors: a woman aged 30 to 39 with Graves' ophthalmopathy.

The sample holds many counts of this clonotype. The DNA of the CDR3 is TGTGCCAGCAGCCCGCTACTACAAGAGACCCAGTACTTC. Protein product: CASSPLLQETQYF. The chain joins TRBV27 to TRBJ2-5, with no clear D. There are 13 residues in the CDR3. CDR1 is MNHEY, CDR2 SMNVEV, per germline (reference sequence). V gave up 6 bases and J gave up 2 bases, with 10 bases separating them.

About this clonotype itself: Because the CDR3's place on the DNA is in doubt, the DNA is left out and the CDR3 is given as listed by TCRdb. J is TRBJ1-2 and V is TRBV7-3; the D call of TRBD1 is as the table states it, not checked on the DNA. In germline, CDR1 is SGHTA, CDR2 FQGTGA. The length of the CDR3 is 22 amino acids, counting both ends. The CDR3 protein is CASSLRDRRYEQYFGPDYGYTF.

The CDR3 coding sequence is TGTGCCAGCAGCTCCGTCCGTCCCGGGGAGCTGTTTTTT. Its translation is CASSSVRPGELFF. This rearrangement joins TRBV7-2 to TRBJ2-2, with unresolved D. CDR3 size: 13 residues. Trimming cost V 4 bases and J 6 bases, with 9 bases left between them. Germline V lookup: CDR1 SGHTA, CDR2 FQGNSA.

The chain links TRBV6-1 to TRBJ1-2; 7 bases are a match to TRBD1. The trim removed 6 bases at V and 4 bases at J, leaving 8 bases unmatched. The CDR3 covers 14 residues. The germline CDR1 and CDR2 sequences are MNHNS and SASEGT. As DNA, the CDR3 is TGTGCCAGCAGAACGACAGGGAGGGTCTATGGCTACACCTTC. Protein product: CASRTTGRVYGYTF.

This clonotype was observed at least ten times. Here the CDR3 DNA reads TGTGCCAGCAAACCCCGGAGCGGGAGCTACGAGCAGTACTTC. Amino acids: CASKPRSGSYEQYF. This rearrangement joins TRBV7-2 to TRBJ2-7, with 8 positions matching TRBD2. The CDR3 is made up of 14 amino acids. V was clipped by 7 bases and J by 3 bases; unmatched bases: 8. Per the germline V gene, CDR1 is SGHTA and CDR2 is FQGNSA.

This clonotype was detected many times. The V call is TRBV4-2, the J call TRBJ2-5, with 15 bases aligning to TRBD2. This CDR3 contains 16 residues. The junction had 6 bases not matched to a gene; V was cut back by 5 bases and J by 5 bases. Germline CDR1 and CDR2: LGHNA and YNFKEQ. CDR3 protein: CASSAWTSGGAETQYF. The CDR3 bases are TGTGCCAGCAGCGCATGGACTAGCGGGGGGGCCGAGACCCAGTACTTC.

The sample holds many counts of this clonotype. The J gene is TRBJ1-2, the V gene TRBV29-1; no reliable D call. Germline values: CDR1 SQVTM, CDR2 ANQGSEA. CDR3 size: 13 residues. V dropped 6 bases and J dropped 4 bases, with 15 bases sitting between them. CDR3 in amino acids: CSVPARTTYGYTF. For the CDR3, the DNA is TGCAGCGTCCCCGCTCGGACCACCTATGGCTACACCTTC.

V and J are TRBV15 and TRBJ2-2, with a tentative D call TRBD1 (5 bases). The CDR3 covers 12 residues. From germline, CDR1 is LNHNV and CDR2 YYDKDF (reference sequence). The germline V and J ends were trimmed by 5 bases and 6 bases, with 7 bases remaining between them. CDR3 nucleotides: TGTGCCACCAGCCTCAGGGCCGGGGAGCTGTTTTTT. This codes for CATSLRAGELFF. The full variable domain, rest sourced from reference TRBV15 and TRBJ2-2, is DAMVIQNPRYQVTQFGKPVTLSCSQTLNHNVMYWYQQKSSQAPKLLFHYYDKDFNNEADTPDNFQSRRPNTSFCFLDIRSPGLGDTAMYLCATSLRAGELFFGEGSRLTVL.

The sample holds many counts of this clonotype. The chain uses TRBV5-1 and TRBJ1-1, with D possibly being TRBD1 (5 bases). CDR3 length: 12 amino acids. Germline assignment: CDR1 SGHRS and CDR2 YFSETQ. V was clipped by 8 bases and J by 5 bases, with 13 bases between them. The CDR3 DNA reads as TGCGCCAGTTACCTGCCAGGGACTGAAGCTTTCTTT. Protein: CASYLPGTEAFF.

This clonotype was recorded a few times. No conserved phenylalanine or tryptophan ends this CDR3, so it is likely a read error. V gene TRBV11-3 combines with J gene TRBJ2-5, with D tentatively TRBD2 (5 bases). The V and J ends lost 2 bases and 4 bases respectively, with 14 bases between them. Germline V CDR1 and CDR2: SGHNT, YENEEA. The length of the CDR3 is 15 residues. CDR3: CASSLNGVPGETQYL. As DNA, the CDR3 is TGTGCCAGCAGCTTAAACGGGGTGCCAGGAGAGACCCAGTACCTC.

CDR3 sequence reads: CASRTSQSRYSQPQHF. The CDR3 DNA reads TGTGCCAGCAGAACGTCGCAGTCCCGGTATAGTCAGCCCCAGCATTTT. The chain combines TRBV28 with TRBJ1-5; D remains unclear. With 6 bases removed from V and 6 bases from J, the gap between germline ends came to 21 bases. From germline, CDR1 is MDHEN and CDR2 SYDVKM. There are 16 residues in the CDR3.

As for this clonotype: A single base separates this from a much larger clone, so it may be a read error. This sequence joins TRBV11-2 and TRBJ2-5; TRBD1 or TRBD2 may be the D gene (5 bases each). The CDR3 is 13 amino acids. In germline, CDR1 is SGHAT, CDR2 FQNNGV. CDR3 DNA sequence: TGTGCCAGCAGCTTACAGGGACCAGAGACCAAGTACTTC. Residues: CASSLQGPETKYF.

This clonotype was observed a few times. The CDR3 DNA reads as TGTGCCAGCAGCCCAACCGCTACGGGCTTTAACTATGGCTACACCTTC. This encodes CASSPTATGFNYGYTF. V and J are TRBV11-2 and TRBJ1-2, with D uncertain. V shed 5 bases and J shed 1 base, with 17 bases lying between them. Germline V gene data show CDR1 as SGHAT and CDR2 as FQNNGV. The CDR3 is made up of 16 amino acids.

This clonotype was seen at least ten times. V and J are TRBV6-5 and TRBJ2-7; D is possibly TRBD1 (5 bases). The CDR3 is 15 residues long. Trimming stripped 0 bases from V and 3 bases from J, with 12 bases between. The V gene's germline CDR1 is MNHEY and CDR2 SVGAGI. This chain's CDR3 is CASSYSMTEIYEQYF. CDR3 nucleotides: TGTGCCAGCAGTTACTCGATGACAGAAATCTACGAGCAGTACTTC.

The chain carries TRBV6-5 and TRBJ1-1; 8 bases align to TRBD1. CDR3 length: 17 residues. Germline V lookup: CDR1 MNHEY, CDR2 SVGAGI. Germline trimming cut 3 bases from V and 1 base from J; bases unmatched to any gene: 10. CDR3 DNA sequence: TGTGCCAGCAGTTATCTCCAGGGGGCCCTTCGGAACACTGAAGCTTTCTTT. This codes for CASSYLQGALRNTEAFF.

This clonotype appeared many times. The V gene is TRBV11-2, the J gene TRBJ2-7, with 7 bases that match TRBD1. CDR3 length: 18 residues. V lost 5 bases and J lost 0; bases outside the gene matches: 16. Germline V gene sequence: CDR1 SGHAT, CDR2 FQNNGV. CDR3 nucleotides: TGTGCCAGCAGCCCAAGGCAACTGACAGGGAGAAGCTCCTACGAGCAGTACTTC. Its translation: CASSPRQLTGRSSYEQYF.

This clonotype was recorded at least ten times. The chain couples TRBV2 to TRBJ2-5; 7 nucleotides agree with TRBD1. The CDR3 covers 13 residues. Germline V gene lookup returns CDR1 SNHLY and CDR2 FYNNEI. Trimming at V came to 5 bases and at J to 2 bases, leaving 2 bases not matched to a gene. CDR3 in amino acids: CASSQGQQETQYF. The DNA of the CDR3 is TGTGCCAGCAGTCAGGGACAGCAAGAGACCCAGTACTTC.

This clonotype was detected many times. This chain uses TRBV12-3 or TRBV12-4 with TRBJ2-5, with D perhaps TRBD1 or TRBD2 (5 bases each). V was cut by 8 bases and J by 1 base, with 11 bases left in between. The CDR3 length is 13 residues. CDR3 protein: CASALRGQETQYF. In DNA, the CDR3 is TGTGCCAGCGCCCTGAGGGGCCAAGAGACCCAGTACTTC.

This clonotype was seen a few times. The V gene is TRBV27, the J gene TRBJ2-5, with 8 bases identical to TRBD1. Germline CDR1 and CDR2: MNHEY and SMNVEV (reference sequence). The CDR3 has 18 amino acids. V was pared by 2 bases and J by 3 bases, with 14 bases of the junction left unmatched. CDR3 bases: TGTGCCAGCAGTTTAAACCCGCGACAGGGGCGCCGAAAAGAGACCCAGTACTTC. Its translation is CASSLNPRQGRRKETQYF.

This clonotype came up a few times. CDR3 DNA: TGTGCCAGCAGTCCGACCGGGACCGCCTATAGGACCCAGTACTTC. Its protein product is CASSPTGTAYRTQYF. The rearrangement links TRBV12-3 or TRBV12-4 to TRBJ2-5, with D possibly called TRBD1 or TRBD2 (5 bases each). Between the trimmed V and J ends, which lost 5 bases and 7 bases, there was a span of 20 bases. CDR3 size: 15 residues.

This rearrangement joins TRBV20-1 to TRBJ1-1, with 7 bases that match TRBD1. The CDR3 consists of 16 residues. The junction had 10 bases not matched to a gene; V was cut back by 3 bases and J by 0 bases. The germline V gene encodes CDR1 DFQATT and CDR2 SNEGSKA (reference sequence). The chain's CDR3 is CSARLGQPRVNTEAFF. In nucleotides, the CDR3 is TGCAGTGCTAGGTTGGGACAGCCTCGAGTGAACACTGAAGCTTTCTTT.

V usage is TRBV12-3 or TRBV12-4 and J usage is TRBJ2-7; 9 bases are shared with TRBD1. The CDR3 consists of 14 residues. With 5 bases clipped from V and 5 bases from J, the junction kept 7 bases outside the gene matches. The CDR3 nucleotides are TGTGCCAGCAGTGTGGACAGGGGAACCGACGAGCAGTACTTC. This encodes CASSVDRGTDEQYF.

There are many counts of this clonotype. CDR3 sequence reads: CASSLGPTGGGYTF. The CDR3 DNA reads as TGTGCCAGCAGCTTAGGCCCTACCGGGGGTGGCTACACCTTC. The chain recombines TRBV11-2 with TRBJ1-2; weak D call: TRBD1 (5 bases). V was pared by 1 base and J by 7 bases, with 13 bases between. Germline V gene sequence: CDR1 SGHAT, CDR2 FQNNGV. CDR3 length: 14 residues.

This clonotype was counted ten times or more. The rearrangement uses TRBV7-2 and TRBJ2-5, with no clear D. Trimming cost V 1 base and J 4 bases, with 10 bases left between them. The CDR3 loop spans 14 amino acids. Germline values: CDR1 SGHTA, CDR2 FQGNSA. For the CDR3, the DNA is TGTGCCAGCAGCTTAGGTCGTAGGACAGAGACCCAGTACTTC. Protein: CASSLGRRTETQYF.